These 30 T cell receptor beta chains originate from one sample sequenced in a study of shared clonotypes between healthy human individuals. Here immunoSEQ multiplex PCR was the method, and the copy in TCRdb shows in-frame clones only, minus some. This table has approximately 620,000 clones, 95% to 98% appearing once. Sequencing input: naive CD4+ T cells sorted from blood. Subset specified: CD45RA+ positively selected. These receptors originate from a woman aged 30 to 39 in good health.

The chain couples TRBV11-2 to TRBJ1-1; 7 nucleotides match TRBD1. Per the germline V gene, CDR1 is SGHAT and CDR2 is FQNNGV. After removal of 5 bases from V and 3 bases from J, the junction contained 6 bases not matched to a gene. The CDR3 has 14 residues. In DNA, the CDR3 is TGTGCCAGCAGCCGCCCACAGGGGCACACTGAAGCTTTCTTT. Its protein product is CASSRPQGHTEAFF.

The CDR3 bases are TGTGCCAGCAGCTGGGTTGGGACAGGGTCTTACGAGCAGTACTTC. It translates to CASSWVGTGSYEQYF. V and J are TRBV5-8 and TRBJ2-7; 9 bases are shared with TRBD1. The germline V gene has CDR1 SGHTS and CDR2 YDEGEE. Unmatched junction bases numbered 8, after V lost 3 bases and J lost 4 bases. The CDR3 loop spans 15 amino acids.

The V gene is TRBV27, the J gene TRBJ2-1; 7 bases map to TRBD2. The germline CDR1 and CDR2 sequences are MNHEY and SMNVEV (reference sequence). Unmatched junction bases numbered 12, after V lost 3 bases and J lost 4 bases. The CDR3 totals 17 residues. The CDR3, as DNA: TGTGCCAGCAGTTTTTCCGTGCGGGGGAGGTGGTACAATGAGCAGTTCTTC. It translates to CASSFSVRGRWYNEQFF.

The chain links TRBV18 to TRBJ2-5; D is perhaps TRBD2 (6 bases). V was shortened by 3 bases and J by 5 bases, with 10 bases between the two germline ends. The germline V gene has CDR1 KGHSH and CDR2 LQKENI. The CDR3 runs to 13 residues. The CDR3 reads CASSPSGVETQYF. CDR3 nucleotides: TGTGCCAGCTCACCGTCGGGGGTTGAGACCCAGTACTTC.

This clone was detected once. The chain carries TRBV28 and TRBJ1-2, with D possibly TRBD1 on 5 matching bases. The germline V gene has CDR1 MDHEN and CDR2 SYDVKM. The germline V and J ends were trimmed by 7 bases and 5 bases, with 20 bases remaining between them. The CDR3 runs 15 residues. The CDR3 is CASTPPLGPRYGYTF. CDR3 DNA sequence: TGTGCCAGCACCCCTCCGTTGGGACCTCGGTATGGCTACACCTTC.

The CDR3 reads CAWSSKGDTEAFF. The DNA of the CDR3 is TGTGCCTGGAGTTCAAAAGGGGACACTGAAGCTTTCTTT. V usage is TRBV30 and J usage is TRBJ1-1; TRBD1 might be the D (5 bases). The germline CDR1 and CDR2 sequences are GTSNPN and SVGIG (reference sequence). The CDR3 loop spans 13 amino acids. V lost 2 bases to trimming and J lost 3 bases, with 10 bases between them.

Points on this clone: Mismatch with germline at one junction end may stem from a read error. The chain joins TRBV6-1 to TRBJ2-7, with D possibly TRBD1 on 6 matching bases. Germline V gene data show CDR1 as MNHNS and CDR2 as SASEGT. The CDR3 runs 15 residues. The CDR3 region is CASSEATAFAGAPWF. The CDR3 nucleotides read TGTGCCAGCAGTGAAGCGACCGCGTTTGCAGGGGCCCCATGGTTC.

The chain links TRBV5-1 to TRBJ2-1, with 9 nucleotides matching TRBD2. Trimming at V came to 3 bases and at J to 7 bases, leaving 11 bases not matched to a gene. The length of the CDR3 is 16 residues. CDR1 and CDR2 from the germline V gene are SGHRS and YFSETQ. The CDR3 loop is CASSSRQAGGFNEQFF. Here the CDR3 DNA reads TGCGCCAGCAGCTCGCGTCAAGCGGGAGGCTTTAATGAGCAGTTCTTC.

This chain connects TRBV7-8 to TRBJ2-2, with D possibly matching TRBD2 (5 bases). Germline V gives CDR1 SGHVS, CDR2 FQNEAQ. V shed 5 bases and J shed 7 bases, with 20 bases lying between them. This CDR3 is 16 amino acids long. This CDR3 reads CASSPRSGSSNGELFF. The CDR3 nucleotides read TGTGCCAGCAGCCCAAGGTCGGGGAGCTCTAACGGGGAGCTGTTTTTT.

The chain joins TRBV4-1 to TRBJ2-5, with D possibly TRBD1 on 6 matching bases. The CDR3 runs 14 residues. CDR1 and CDR2 (germline): MGHRA, YSYEKL. V dropped 4 bases and J dropped 2 bases, with 11 bases sitting between them. The CDR3 DNA reads TGCGCCAGCAGCCCCGGACAGAAACAAGAGACCCAGTACTTC. Its translation is CASSPGQKQETQYF.

V gene TRBV5-4 combines with J gene TRBJ2-5; either TRBD1 or TRBD2 may supply D (6 bases each). The CDR3 has 16 residues. Between the trimmed V and J ends, which lost 0 bases and 3 bases, there was a span of 15 bases. Germline CDR1 and CDR2: SGHNT and YYREEE (reference sequence). CDR3 bases: TGTGCCAGCAGCTTGGGGGGGGCAGGCCTAGAAGAGACCCAGTACTTC. Translating it yields CASSLGGAGLEETQYF.

CDR3 sequence: CASSATLDTQYF. CDR3 DNA sequence: TGTGCCAGCAGCGCGACGCTCGATACGCAGTATTTT. This sequence joins TRBV7-9 and TRBJ2-3; D uncertain. Germline CDR1 and CDR2: SEHNR and FQNEAQ (reference sequence). V shed 5 bases and J shed 6 bases, with 9 bases lying between them. The CDR3 sequence is 12 residues long.

CDR3 in amino acids: CASSPPPRVGDNNQPQHF. The CDR3 nucleotides are TGTGCCAGTAGTCCTCCCCCTCGAGTAGGGGATAATAATCAGCCCCAGCATTTT. The chain couples TRBV19 to TRBJ1-5; D is possibly TRBD1 (5 bases). V gave up 5 bases and J gave up 4 bases, with 24 bases separating them. Germline CDR1 and CDR2: LNHDA and SQIVND (reference sequence). The CDR3 is 18 residues long.

A single count supports this clone. This chain joins TRBV6-1 and TRBJ2-1; TRBD1 aligns across 7 bases. Germline trimming cut 2 bases from V and 3 bases from J; bases unmatched to any gene: 4. Germline assignment: CDR1 MNHNS and CDR2 SASEGT. The CDR3 has 15 residues. The CDR3 is CASSEPWTGYNEQFF. The CDR3 coding sequence is TGTGCCAGCAGTGAACCTTGGACAGGCTACAATGAGCAGTTCTTC.

The chain is built from TRBV28 and TRBJ1-2; 10 bases map to TRBD1. Trimming cost V 6 bases and J 7 bases; bases outside gene matches: 5. Per germline, CDR1 MDHEN and CDR2 SYDVKM. The CDR3 length is 13 residues. The CDR3 loop reads CASSRTGGIGYTF. For the CDR3, the DNA is TGTGCCAGCAGCCGGACAGGGGGGATTGGCTACACCTTC.

The chain is built from TRBV5-1 and TRBJ2-7; D unclear. Trimming removed 2 bases at V and 2 bases at J, with 5 bases between. The germline V gene has CDR1 SGHRS and CDR2 YFSETQ. The CDR3 sequence is 12 residues long. CDR3 amino acids: CASSFDAYEQYF. The CDR3 DNA is TGCGCCAGCAGCTTCGACGCCTACGAGCAGTACTTC.

Comments on this clone: The same CDR3 is also encoded by other DNA sequences in this sample. This chain connects TRBV20-1 to TRBJ2-1; D is undetermined. The germline CDR1 and CDR2 sequences are DFQATT and SNEGSKA (reference sequence). Trimming removed 1 base at V and 6 bases at J, with 1 base between. The CDR3 spans 10 residues. CDR3 sequence (DNA): TGCAGTGCTAGAGTCAATGAGCAGTTCTTC. Translation gives CSARVNEQFF.

Note on this clone: The same CDR3 can be traced to other DNA sequences in this sample. The rearrangement uses TRBV20-1 and TRBJ2-1; D ambiguous. CDR3 length equals 11 residues. Per the germline V gene, CDR1 is DFQATT and CDR2 is SNEGSKA (reference sequence). The ends were cut back, 1 base at V and 7 bases at J, with 5 bases in the middle. CDR3 in amino acids: CSARARNEQFF. The CDR3 DNA sequence: TGCAGTGCTAGAGCTAGGAATGAGCAGTTCTTC.

The sample holds one count of this clone. V is TRBV7-2 and J is TRBJ1-3; the D gene is possibly TRBD1 (5 bases). This CDR3 has 15 residues. Trimming stripped 7 bases from V and 7 bases from J, with 20 bases between. Germline V CDR1 and CDR2: SGHTA, FQGNSA. CDR3 DNA sequence: TGTGCCAGCACCGCCGGGACCGTAGCGTTCAACACCATATATTTT. It specifies CASTAGTVAFNTIYF.

CDR3 bases: TGTGCCAGCAGTTCGGCAGGGGGCGAGACCCAGTACTTC. This gives the protein CASSSAGGETQYF. The gene calls are TRBV28 and TRBJ2-5, with TRBD1 matching over 8 bases. This CDR3 comprises 13 residues. V trimming: 4 bases; J trimming: 5 bases; junction bases outside the gene matches: 3. Germline CDR1 is MDHEN and CDR2 is SYDVKM.

The chain has TRBV23-1 and TRBJ2-7, with D unclear. TRBV23-1 is noted as an ORF with a role that remains uncertain. Trimming removed 0 bases at V and 2 bases at J, with 14 bases between. CDR3 size: 16 residues. CDR3 DNA sequence: TGCGCCAGCAGTCAATCGGGCCAGACCGTCACCTACGAGCAGTACTTC. Amino acids: CASSQSGQTVTYEQYF.

As for this clone: The sample carries other DNA sequences with the same CDR3. This chain connects TRBV19 to TRBJ2-5; the match to TRBD1 covers 9 bases. The germline V gene encodes CDR1 LNHDA and CDR2 SQIVND (reference sequence). The V segment lost 3 bases and the J segment 5 bases; nucleotides outside the gene matches: 4. CDR3 size: 14 residues. The CDR3 spells CASSITGGGETQYF. In DNA form, the CDR3 reads TGTGCCAGTAGTATCACAGGGGGCGGGGAGACCCAGTACTTC.

V and J are TRBV18 and TRBJ1-5; TRBD1 matches 7 bases. V gave up 3 bases and J gave up 0 bases; unmatched junction bases: 2. This CDR3 region has 15 residues. Germline lookup yields CDR1 KGHSH and CDR2 LQKENI. CDR3 amino acids: CASSPAGGSNQPQHF. The CDR3 region has the DNA TGTGCCAGCTCACCGGCAGGGGGTAGCAATCAGCCCCAGCATTTT.

The chain couples TRBV7-9 to TRBJ2-2, with D possibly matching TRBD2 (5 bases). Germline values: CDR1 SEHNR, CDR2 FQNEAQ (reference sequence). The CDR3 runs 16 residues. Deletions cut 3 bases from V and 0 bases from J, with 11 bases between. CDR3 amino acids: CASSFPAGSNTGELFF. The CDR3 bases are TGTGCCAGCAGCTTTCCTGCGGGTTCGAACACCGGGGAGCTGTTTTTT. Complete variable domain (other parts from reference TRBV7-9 and TRBJ2-2): DTGVSQNPRHKITKRGQNVTFRCDPISEHNRLYWYRQTLGQGPEFLTYFQNEAQLEKSRLLSDRFSAERPKGSFSTLEIQRTEQGDSAMYLCASSFPAGSNTGELFFGEGSRLTVL.

This clone was recorded only once. This chain uses TRBV5-4 with TRBJ2-7; D gene ambiguous. This CDR3 is 14 amino acids long. The ends were cut back, 2 bases at V and 1 base at J, with 10 bases in the middle. Germline V gives CDR1 SGHNT, CDR2 YYREEE (reference sequence). The CDR3: CASSLQRTSYEQYF. The CDR3 DNA is TGTGCCAGCAGCTTACAGAGAACATCCTACGAGCAGTACTTC.

The rearrangement uses TRBV27 and TRBJ2-6, with 7 bases fitting TRBD1. Trimming cost V 4 bases and J 0 bases; bases outside gene matches: 6. Germline V gene sequence: CDR1 MNHEY, CDR2 SMNVEV (reference sequence). This CDR3 has 17 residues. The CDR3 loop is CASSSGQSFSGANVLTF. The DNA of the CDR3 is TGTGCCAGCAGTTCGGGACAGTCCTTCTCTGGGGCCAACGTCCTGACTTTC.

The CDR3 spells CASSFADGNTEAFF. Here the CDR3 DNA reads TGTGCCAGCAGCTTTGCCGACGGGAACACTGAAGCTTTCTTT. The chain uses TRBV11-2 and TRBJ1-1; D not certain. The germline V and J ends were trimmed by 3 bases and 1 base, with 9 bases remaining between them. Germline V gene sequence: CDR1 SGHAT, CDR2 FQNNGV. The CDR3 consists of 14 residues.

About this clone: Other nucleotide sequences from this sample produce the same CDR3. The CDR3 is CASSPTGGNQPQHF. The CDR3 DNA sequence: TGCGCCAGCAGCCCTACAGGGGGCAATCAGCCCCAGCATTTT. This chain connects TRBV5-1 to TRBJ1-5; 7 bases fit TRBD1. The ends lost 4 bases at V and 2 bases at J; junction bases unmatched: 3. In germline, CDR1 is SGHRS, CDR2 YFSETQ. The CDR3 totals 14 residues.

The chain has TRBV5-5 and TRBJ2-4; possible D gene TRBD1, 5 bases. Germline CDR1 SGHKS, CDR2 YYEKEE (reference sequence). The CDR3 extends over 14 amino acids. V lost 2 bases and J 6 bases, leaving 12 bases between the germline ends. CDR3 protein: CASSLGSGPNIQYF. The DNA for the CDR3 is TGTGCCAGCAGCTTAGGGTCAGGGCCAAACATTCAGTACTTC.

This clone has a handful of counts. The genes are TRBV14 and TRBJ1-4; D is uncertain. Per germline, CDR1 SGHDN and CDR2 FVKESK. V lost 2 bases and J lost 8, with 9 bases in between. This CDR3 has 13 residues. The CDR3 loop is CASSQLRREKLFF. The CDR3 nucleotides are TGTGCCAGCAGCCAATTACGGAGGGAAAAACTGTTTTTT.